The clone carrying this T cell receptor beta chain has just a few counts. Its specificity is not known. This sample is part of a study of T cell responses to AZD1222 COVID-19 vaccine. Notes on the study in general: It should be noted that donors were predominantly white British and more often female, and clonal diversity was possibly underestimated.

Germline CDR1 reads MDHEN; CDR2 reads SYDVKM. The CDR3 totals 14 residues. V lost 1 base and J lost 7, with 13 bases in between. Clones were read by immunoSEQ multiplex PCR, and TCRdb kept only the in-frame ones, dropping some. Of about 97,000 clones in the sample, over 75% are singletons; the top ten hold roughly 10%. The TCR sequence derives from an adult who received the AZD1222 COVID-19 vaccine. The sequencing used peripheral blood, collected 28 days after the second AZD1222 dose. This chain links TRBV28 with TRBJ1-2; D unresolved. This CDR3 is CASSLSGSWGGYTF. The CDR3 coding sequence is TGTGCCAGCAGTTTATCCGGGAGCTGGGGTGGCTACACCTTC.